This T cell receptor beta chain was found in a study of OX40 agonist ivuxolimab in advanced cancers. Study-level background: Ivuxolimab was an agonistic, fully human IgG2 monoclonal antibody directed against OX40 (CD134), a costimulatory receptor. The paper reports the monotherapy dose-escalation portion (N = 52 patients) of the phase I ivuxolimab trial. Intravenous ivuxolimab was administered to patients every 2 weeks at six dose levels: 0.01, 0.1, 0.3, 1.5, 3 and 10 mg/kg. Of the roughly 54 patients in dose escalation, 19 had hepatocellular carcinoma, some 15 had melanoma, 9 had renal cell carcinoma and 9 had head and neck cancer. Partial responses occurred in three dose-escalation patients: two with cutaneous melanoma and one with hepatocellular carcinoma. The dose-escalation cohort was 82.7% male with a mean age of about 58 years, ranging from roughly 20 to 80. Peripheral TCRbeta sequencing aimed to test whether ivuxolimab altered TCR sequence diversity and caused clonal T-cell expansion. Patients were allowed to have had prior anti-PD-1, anti-PD-L1 or anti-CTLA-4 therapy, and approximately 40% of the dose-escalation patients had previously received checkpoint inhibitors. Paper-wide results and their limitations: In partial responders in the 0.1-3.0 mg/kg groups, normalized peripheral clonal expansion was found to be among the lowest, especially among CD8+ T cells. After ivuxolimab, more expanded clones were found on average in CD8+ T cells than in CD4+ T cells. Antigen specificity was not determined for the clonally expanded peripheral T cells. At doses of 0.1 to 3.0 mg/kg, clonal expansion of both CD4+ and CD8+ blood T cells was observed from baseline to week 6. Low levels of normalized T-cell clonal expansion were also seen in some nonresponding patients.

The trial excluded patients who had a history of autoimmune disease or were on systemic immunosuppression. Peripheral blood for TCR sequencing was drawn from every dose cohort at baseline, at cycle 4 day 1 and at cycle 7 day 1. The samples were taken from a phase I, first-in-human, multicenter, open-label dose-escalation trial of ivuxolimab. The trial enrolled adults with locally advanced or metastatic head and neck squamous cell, hepatocellular, melanoma or renal cell carcinoma. Before TCR sequencing, CD4+ T cells and CD8+ T cells were sorted from peripheral blood as separate populations. About this clone itself: The antigen this receptor binds is unknown. Per-base quality was not reported, and no clone a single base away is much larger than it.

CDR1 and CDR2, per the germline V gene (reference sequence), are DFQATT and SNEGSKA. The CDR3 has 11 amino acids, counting the end cysteine and phenylalanine. The only DNA kept is the CDR3, 33 bases in frame from the first base. The trim is 0 bases for V and 11 bases for J, with a gap of 10 bases between the germline ends. Genomic DNA was isolated from the sorted cells so that the TCRbeta CDR3 region could be sequenced. TCRbeta CDR3 regions were sequenced using the immunoSEQ Assay. The immuneACCESS repertoire file appears here via TCRdb, limited to in-frame rearrangements. These files lack a portion of the clones; in checked studies, under half of the deficit traces to unresolved V genes, and the cause of the others is not known. Here the sample has about 76,000 clones; 65% to 90% occur a single time. Approximately 0.6% of the sample belongs to the ten largest clones.

This receptor was taken from an adult with an advanced solid tumor such as melanoma, head and neck, liver or kidney cancer. The chain is encoded by TRBV20-1 joined to TRBJ1-1; the D gene identity is not certain. Sequenced material: CD4+ or CD8+ T cells sorted from blood, taken in a trial of the OX40 agonist ivuxolimab. In nucleotide form, the sequence is TGCAGTGCTAGAGACGGGGAGTTGGCTTTCTTT. The encoded protein is CSARDGELAFF.